Listed here are 9 T cell receptor beta chains from one sample, sequenced in a study of cytomegalovirus exposure and HLA in healthy donors. With 60 Vbeta and 13 Jbeta primers, the PCR was carried out. Repertoires were generated with immunoSEQ multiplex PCR, while TCRdb's copy carries only in-frame clones and drops some. The data hold fewer than 200,000 clones, with about 71% observed a single time. Specimen: PBMCs. These receptors all come from a man aged 50 to 59 in good health and CMV-seronegative.

The chain links TRBV13 to TRBJ2-3, with D possibly TRBD1 on 5 matching bases. This CDR3 region has 18 residues. Germline CDR1 and CDR2: PRHDT and FYEKMQ (reference sequence). The ends were cut back, 3 bases at V and 3 bases at J, with 22 bases in the middle. The CDR3 protein is CASSLSLQVIDSTDTQYF. In nucleotides, the CDR3 is TGTGCCAGCAGCTTGAGCCTACAGGTTATAGATAGTACAGATACGCAGTATTTT.

V gene TRBV9 combines with J gene TRBJ2-3, with D possibly TRBD2 on 5 matching bases. Germline lookup yields CDR1 SGDLS and CDR2 YYNGEE. This CDR3 region has 15 residues. V was shortened by 3 bases and J by 1 base, with 12 bases between the two germline ends. CDR3 DNA: TGTGCCAGCAGCGCCCTGAGGGTGGGCACAGATACGCAGTATTTT. Translation gives CASSALRVGTDTQYF.

The V gene is TRBV21-1, the J gene TRBJ1-5; TRBD1, the D gene given by the table, was not confirmed from the DNA. TRBV21-1 is deemed a pseudogene. This CDR3 spans 17 amino acids. The CDR3, as DNA: TGTGCCAGCAGCAAAGCGCGAAACAGGGTAGGAAATCAGCCCCAGCATTTT. Protein: CASSKARNRVGNQPQHF.

This chain uses TRBV11-3 with TRBJ2-7, with a tentative D call TRBD2 (5 bases). The CDR3 covers 12 residues. The germline V and J ends were trimmed by 4 bases and 4 bases, with 8 bases remaining between them. Germline V lookup: CDR1 SGHNT, CDR2 YENEEA. CDR3 sequence reads: CASSSGNYEQYF. CDR3 sequence (DNA): TGTGCCAGCAGCTCCGGGAATTACGAGCAGTACTTC.

V usage is TRBV14 and J usage is TRBJ2-2, with 7 positions matching TRBD1. The CDR3 contains 15 residues. With V trimmed by 8 bases and J by 0 bases, 6 bases remained unmatched. Germline V gene sequence: CDR1 SGHDN, CDR2 FVKESK. DNA of the CDR3: TGTGCCAGCGGAAGGCAGGGGGCGAACACCGGGGAGCTGTTTTTT. It translates to CASGRQGANTGELFF.

This clone was seen just once. V usage is TRBV25-1 and J usage is TRBJ2-5, with a tentative D call TRBD2 (7 bases). Germline V gene lookup returns CDR1 MGHDK and CDR2 SYGVNS. The V end was cut by 8 bases, the J end by 6 bases, with 13 bases between. This CDR3 region has 12 residues. The CDR3 DNA sequence: TGTGCCAGCGGGGGGGCGCAGAAGACCCAGTACTTC. It translates to CASGGAQKTQYF. The entire variable domain, with the rest obtained from reference TRBV25-1 and TRBJ2-5, is as follows: EADIYQTPRYLVIGTGKKITLECSQTMGHDKMYWYQQDPGMELHLIHYSYGVNSTEKGDLSSESTVSRIRTEHFPLTLESARPSHTSQYLCASGGAQKTQYFGPGTRLLVL.

The chain employs TRBV10-3 and TRBJ2-7; the D gene is possibly TRBD1 (5 bases). Trimming removed 2 bases at V and 0 bases at J, with 11 bases between. CDR3 length: 15 residues. Germline CDR1 and CDR2: ENHRY and SYGVKD. The CDR3 here is CAISEPGRSSYEQYF. As DNA, the CDR3 is TGTGCCATCAGTGAGCCAGGGCGGAGCTCCTACGAGCAGTACTTC.

This clone was counted a single time. The chain employs TRBV5-6 and TRBJ1-2; D is undetermined. CDR1 is SGHDT and CDR2 is YYEEEE in the germline V gene. This CDR3 contains 15 residues. V lost 0 bases and J lost 0, with 9 bases in between. This CDR3 is CASSLGLQTNYGYTF. CDR3 sequence (DNA): TGTGCCAGCAGCTTGGGATTACAGACTAACTATGGCTACACCTTC.

This rearrangement joins TRBV27 to TRBJ2-1; maybe TRBD1 (5 bases). V was shortened by 5 bases and J by 10 bases, with 9 bases between the two germline ends. Germline V gives CDR1 MNHEY, CDR2 SMNVEV (reference sequence). There are 11 residues in the CDR3. Written as DNA, the CDR3 is TGTGCCAGCAGTAGGGGCAAAGAGCAGTTCTTC. This codes for CASSRGKEQFF.